The clone carrying this T cell receptor beta chain was seen once. The data derive from a study of T cell changes during pregnancy in multiple sclerosis. Clones were read by immunoSEQ multiplex PCR, and TCRdb kept only the in-frame ones, dropping some. Found here are 25,000 to 35,000 clones, 89% of them singletons; the top ten hold roughly a tenth. Germline CDR1 and CDR2: SNHLY and FYNNEI. V was pared by 4 bases and J by 8 bases, with 18 bases of the junction left unmatched. The CDR3 has 19 amino acids. The material sequenced was CD8+ T cells from peripheral blood mononuclear cells, taken in the second trimester of pregnancy. The clonotype comes from a female donor with multiple sclerosis, enrolled in a pregnancy study. The chain has TRBV2 and TRBJ2-1, with 12 bases fitting TRBD2. The chain's CDR3 is CASSAPLTSGGLFRDEQFF. The CDR3 nucleotides read TGTGCCAGCAGTGCCCCTCTTACTAGCGGGGGGCTATTTCGGGATGAGCAGTTCTTC. The full variable domain, in which reference TRBV2 and TRBJ2-1 provide the parts outside the CDR3, is EPEVTQTPSHQVTQMGQEVILRCVPISNHLYFYWYRQILGQKVEFLVSFYNNEISEKSEIFDDQFSVERPDGSNFTLKIRSTKLEDSAMYFCASSAPLTSGGLFRDEQFFGPGTRLTVL.